This T cell receptor (beta chain) was retrieved from a study of control samples from healthy donors and cancer patients. Profiling relied on immunoSEQ multiplex PCR, and the TCRdb table lists in-frame clones only, not all of them. The sample holds around 70,000 clones, approximately 89% seen once. CDR1 is SGDLS and CDR2 is YYNGEE in the germline V gene. The CDR3 covers 16 residues. V dropped 1 base and J dropped 4; count of bases not matched to a gene: 9. The sequenced sample was PBMCs. The chain employs TRBV9 and TRBJ2-3; 7 bases line up with TRBD1. The receptor comes from a woman aged 50 to 60 with head and neck cancer. As DNA, the CDR3 is TGTGCCAGCAGCGTAAGTCCTTGGGACAGCTCAGATACGCAGTATTTT. It encodes CASSVSPWDSSDTQYF.